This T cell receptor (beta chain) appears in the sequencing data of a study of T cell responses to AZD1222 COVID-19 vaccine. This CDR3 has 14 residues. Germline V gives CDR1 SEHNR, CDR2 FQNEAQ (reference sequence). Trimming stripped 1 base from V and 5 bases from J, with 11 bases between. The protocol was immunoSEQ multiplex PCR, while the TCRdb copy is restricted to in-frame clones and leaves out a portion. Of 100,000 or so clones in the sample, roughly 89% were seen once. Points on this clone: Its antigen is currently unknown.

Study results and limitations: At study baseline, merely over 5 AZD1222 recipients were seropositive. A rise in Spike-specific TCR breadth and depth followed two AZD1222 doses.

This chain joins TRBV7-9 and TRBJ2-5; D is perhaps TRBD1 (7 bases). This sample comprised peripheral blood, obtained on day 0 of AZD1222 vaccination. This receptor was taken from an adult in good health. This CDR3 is CASSLGGGGETQYF. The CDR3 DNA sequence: TGTGCCAGCAGCTTAGGAGGAGGGGGCGAGACCCAGTACTTC.